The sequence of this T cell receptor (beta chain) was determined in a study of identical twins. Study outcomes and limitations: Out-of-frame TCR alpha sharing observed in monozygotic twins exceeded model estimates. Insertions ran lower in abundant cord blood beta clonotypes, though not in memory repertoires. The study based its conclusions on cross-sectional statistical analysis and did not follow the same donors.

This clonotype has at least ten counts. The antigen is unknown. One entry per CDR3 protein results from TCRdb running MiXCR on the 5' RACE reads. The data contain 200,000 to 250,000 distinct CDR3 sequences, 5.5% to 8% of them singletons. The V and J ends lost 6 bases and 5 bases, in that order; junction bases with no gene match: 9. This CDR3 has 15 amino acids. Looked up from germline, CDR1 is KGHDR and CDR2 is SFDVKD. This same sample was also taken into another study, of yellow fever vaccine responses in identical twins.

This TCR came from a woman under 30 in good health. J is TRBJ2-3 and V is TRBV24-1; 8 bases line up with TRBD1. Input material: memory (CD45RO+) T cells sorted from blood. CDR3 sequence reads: CATSTDRGLGDTQYF. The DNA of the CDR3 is TGTGCCACCAGTACAGACAGGGGCCTGGGAGATACGCAGTATTTT.